What follows are 10 T cell receptor beta chains derived from one specimen sequenced in a study of control samples from healthy donors and cancer patients. Clones were sequenced by immunoSEQ multiplex PCR, and TCRdb holds only the in-frame ones, with some missing. Counted here are 150,000 to 200,000 clones, roughly 92% occurring once; the ten biggest clones make up less than 0.75%. Input material: blood. Every receptor here comes from a woman under 40 in good health.

This clone was observed once. V gene TRBV7-2 combines with J gene TRBJ2-2; a weak D match, TRBD1 (6 bases). V was clipped by 2 bases and J by 2 bases, with 9 bases between them. The CDR3 is made up of 15 amino acids. Germline assignment: CDR1 SGHTA and CDR2 FQGNSA. For the CDR3, the DNA is TGTGCCAGCAGCTTACGGACAGCCAACACCGGGGAGCTGTTTTTT. As protein: CASSLRTANTGELFF.

The rearrangement joins TRBV28 to TRBJ1-1; D is perhaps TRBD1 (6 bases). The CDR3 spans 12 residues. V lost 8 bases and J lost 1, with 8 bases in between. Germline values: CDR1 MDHEN, CDR2 SYDVKM. This CDR3 reads CASGQRNTEAFF. DNA of the CDR3: TGTGCCAGCGGACAGCGGAACACTGAAGCTTTCTTT. The full variable domain, rest sourced from reference TRBV28 and TRBJ1-1, is DVKVTQSSRYLVKRTGEKVFLECVQDMDHENMFWYRQDPGLGLRLIYFSYDVKMKEKGDIPEGYSVSREKKERFSLILESASTNQTSMYLCASGQRNTEAFFGQGTRLTVV.

The V call is TRBV12-5, the J call TRBJ2-1, with no clear D. Germline V gene sequence: CDR1 LGHNT, CDR2 FRNRAP. Trimming removed 0 bases at V and 10 bases at J, with 4 bases between. The CDR3 has 11 amino acids. DNA of the CDR3: TGTGCTAGTGGTTTGGTCTGGGAGCAGTTCTTC. It translates to CASGLVWEQFF.

This clone showed up just once. This rearrangement joins TRBV5-1 to TRBJ2-5, with D maybe TRBD2 (6 bases). The CDR3 contains 13 residues. Per the germline V gene, CDR1 is SGHRS and CDR2 is YFSETQ. Between the trimmed V and J ends, which lost 7 bases and 4 bases, there was a span of 14 bases. The CDR3 here is CASYNQGGETQYF. The CDR3, as DNA: TGCGCCAGCTACAATCAGGGAGGAGAGACCCAGTACTTC.

This clone was seen only a few times. The chain employs TRBV10-2 and TRBJ2-1; no clear D gene. V gave up 4 bases and J gave up 10 bases, with 14 bases separating them. The CDR3 contains 13 residues. Looked up from germline, CDR1 is WSHSY and CDR2 is SAAADI. The CDR3 loop reads CASSAYFLGEQFF. DNA for the CDR3: TGCGCCAGCAGTGCATACTTCCTTGGGGAGCAGTTCTTC.

The chain has TRBV28 and TRBJ2-7, with 12 bases fitting TRBD2. The V and J ends lost 7 bases and 6 bases, in that order; junction bases with no gene match: 7. The CDR3 has 14 amino acids. The germline CDR1 and CDR2 sequences are MDHEN and SYDVKM. In DNA form, the CDR3 reads TGTGCCAGCACCCTAGCGGGAGGGCCCCGCGAGCAGTACTTC. It is translated as CASTLAGGPREQYF.

CDR3 nucleotide sequence: TGTGCCAGCTCGCAGCGGGAGGGAAGTGAGGAGCAGTACTTC. Its protein product is CASSQREGSEEQYF. This chain connects TRBV18 to TRBJ2-7; 10 bases are shared with TRBD2. The CDR3 sequence is 14 residues long. V was pared by 6 bases and J by 7 bases, with 9 bases of the junction left unmatched. Germline values: CDR1 KGHSH, CDR2 LQKENI.

Only one count was recorded for this clone. The chain uses TRBV5-1 and TRBJ2-1; D is unresolved. Germline CDR1 SGHRS, CDR2 YFSETQ. The V and J ends lost 1 base and 6 bases respectively, with 14 bases between them. The CDR3 runs to 15 residues. The CDR3 sequence: CASSLTERIGNEQFF. The CDR3, as DNA: TGCGCCAGCAGCTTGACGGAAAGGATCGGCAATGAGCAGTTCTTC.

This chain connects TRBV5-1 to TRBJ2-3; D is ambiguous. Germline CDR1 SGHRS, CDR2 YFSETQ. The germline V and J ends were trimmed by 4 bases and 3 bases, with 15 bases remaining between them. The CDR3 is made up of 15 amino acids. In DNA form, the CDR3 reads TGCGCCAGCAGCCCCGCCGGGTTGGGGACAGATACGCAGTATTTT. Translation: CASSPAGLGTDTQYF.

The J gene is TRBJ2-1, the V gene TRBV18; no definite D call. Germline-derived CDR1 and CDR2 are KGHSH and LQKENI. V gave up 1 base and J gave up 0 bases, with 10 bases separating them. The CDR3 extends over 16 amino acids. The CDR3 sequence is CASSPQVATSYNEQFF. CDR3 DNA sequence: TGTGCCAGCTCACCACAAGTGGCCACCTCCTACAATGAGCAGTTCTTC.